Following are 17 T cell receptor beta chains from one sample sequenced in a study of cytomegalovirus exposure and HLA in healthy donors. This PCR relied on a set of 60 Vbeta primers and 13 Jbeta primers. Assay used: immunoSEQ multiplex PCR; TCRdb lists only in-frame clones, some missing. This table holds 180,000 or so clones, 76% found once. The sequencing sample was made of PBMCs. These receptors came from a woman in her twenties or thirties in good health and CMV-seropositive.

This chain links TRBV27 with TRBJ2-5, with 7 bases that match TRBD2. Germline CDR1 reads MNHEY; CDR2 reads SMNVEV (reference sequence). The V and J ends lost 5 bases and 5 bases, in that order; junction bases with no gene match: 8. The CDR3 contains 14 residues. The CDR3 DNA reads as TGTGCCAGCAGTCCTACTAGCGCGGGGGAGACCCAGTACTTC. Amino acid sequence: CASSPTSAGETQYF.

V is TRBV7-9 and J is TRBJ1-2; 7 bases match TRBD1. The V gene end was trimmed by 1 base and the J gene end by 4 bases; junction bases not matched to a gene: 3. CDR1 is SEHNR and CDR2 is FQNEAQ in the germline V gene (reference sequence). CDR3 length: 14 amino acids. The CDR3, as DNA: TGTGCCAGCAGCTTAGGACAGGGCCCCTATGGCTACACCTTC. It specifies CASSLGQGPYGYTF.

This rearrangement joins TRBV29-1 to TRBJ1-2, with 8 nucleotides matching TRBD1. The germline CDR1 and CDR2 sequences are SQVTM and ANQGSEA. This CDR3 has 12 residues. The V gene end was trimmed by 6 bases and the J gene end by 7 bases; junction bases not matched to a gene: 7. DNA of the CDR3: TGCAGCGTGGCGACAGGGGAAATTGGCTACACCTTC. Its translation is CSVATGEIGYTF.

The rearrangement uses TRBV7-8 and TRBJ1-2; D is perhaps TRBD1 (6 bases). Per the germline V gene, CDR1 is SGHVS and CDR2 is FQNEAQ. The V end was cut by 5 bases, the J end by 0 bases, with 16 bases between. CDR3 length: 16 amino acids. CDR3 DNA sequence: TGTGCCAGCAGCCCTGGGGGCGCGGACCCTAACTATGGCTACACCTTC. It is translated as CASSPGGADPNYGYTF. Full variable domain (rest looked up from reference TRBV7-8 and TRBJ1-2): GAGVSQSPRYKVAKRGQDVALRCDPISGHVSLFWYQQALGQGPEFLTYFQNEAQLDKSGLPSDRFFAERPEGSVSTLKIQRTQQEDSAVYLCASSPGGADPNYGYTFGSGTRLTVV.

The rearrangement uses TRBV4-1 and TRBJ1-5, with a weak D call TRBD1 (5 bases). With 0 bases removed from V and 7 bases from J, the gap between germline ends came to 7 bases. This CDR3 has 13 residues. The germline V gene encodes CDR1 MGHRA and CDR2 YSYEKL. CDR3 in amino acids: CASSQDQGQPQHF. The CDR3 nucleotides are TGCGCCAGCAGCCAAGATCAGGGACAGCCCCAGCATTTT.

The gene calls are TRBV28 and TRBJ2-3; 7 bases are a match to TRBD1. This CDR3 comprises 15 residues. V shed 8 bases, J shed 1 base, and the junction held 9 bases outside the gene matches. Per the germline V gene, CDR1 is MDHEN and CDR2 is SYDVKM. CDR3 sequence: CASWGRGFGTDTQYF. CDR3 sequence (DNA): TGTGCCAGCTGGGGCAGGGGGTTTGGCACAGATACGCAGTATTTT.

The chain has TRBV12-5 and TRBJ2-3; TRBD2 is a possible D gene (7 bases). This CDR3 spans 17 amino acids. CDR1 and CDR2 (germline): LGHNT, FRNRAP. Trimming removed 7 bases at V and 2 bases at J, with 22 bases between. Written as DNA, the CDR3 is TGTGCTAGTGCCTCCCGGCGTGGGGGGGCCTACACAGATACGCAGTATTTT. This gives the protein CASASRRGGAYTDTQYF.

This clone was recorded only once. V and J are TRBV27 and TRBJ1-5, with 10 bases that match TRBD1. Germline trimming cut 3 bases from V and 3 bases from J; bases unmatched to any gene: 5. This CDR3 comprises 16 residues. Germline CDR1 is MNHEY and CDR2 is SMNVEV (reference sequence). The CDR3 region has the DNA TGTGCCAGCAGTTTGTCCGGGACAGGGGTCAATCAGCCCCAGCATTTT. Amino acids: CASSLSGTGVNQPQHF.

The chain is built from TRBV2 and TRBJ2-5; 15 nucleotides agree with TRBD2. Germline V CDR1 and CDR2: SNHLY, FYNNEI. The CDR3 totals 16 residues. V shed 6 bases and J 0 bases; nucleotides not matched to a gene: 2. The CDR3 is CASSGTSGGYQETQYF. The DNA for the CDR3 is TGTGCCAGCAGCGGGACTAGCGGGGGGTACCAAGAGACCCAGTACTTC.

V is TRBV7-2 and J is TRBJ1-6; possibly TRBD1 for D (6 bases). Trimming cost V 4 bases and J 0 bases, with 10 bases left between them. The CDR3 spans 16 residues. CDR1 is SGHTA and CDR2 is FQGNSA in the germline V gene. The CDR3 coding sequence is TGTGCCAGCAGCTCTAGGGGGAGCTCCTATAATTCACCCCTCCACTTT. Its protein product is CASSSRGSSYNSPLHF.

The CDR3 DNA reads as TGCGCCAGCAGCCCCCGCGGCAGCGACAGCACAGATACGCAGTATTTT. This sequence encodes CASSPRGSDSTDTQYF. V usage is TRBV5-1 and J usage is TRBJ2-3; no reliable D call. From germline, CDR1 is SGHRS and CDR2 YFSETQ. The CDR3 spans 16 residues. Trimming took off 4 bases at V and 0 bases at J, with 15 bases between the two ends.

The genes are TRBV6-1 and TRBJ2-5, with a tentative D call TRBD2 (7 bases). The J call may be incorrect, as the DNA end agrees better with TRBJ2-7. This CDR3 spans 14 amino acids. Germline CDR1 and CDR2: MNHNS and SASEGT. CDR3 protein: CASRGGRGPYEQYF. The DNA for the CDR3 is TGTGCCAGCAGGGGGGGGCGGGGGCCCTACGAGCAGTACTTC.

This chain uses TRBV21-1 with TRBJ2-2; TRBD1, the D gene given by the table, was not confirmed from the DNA. TRBV21-1 is a pseudogene segment. CDR3 length: 20 amino acids. CDR3: CASSTRGQLPKNGNTGELFF. The DNA of the CDR3 is TGTGCCAGCAGCACCAGGGGACAGCTCCCAAAAAACGGGAACACCGGGGAGCTGTTTTTT.

This clone was recorded a few times. This sequence joins TRBV7-9 and TRBJ1-1; TRBD1 might be the D (6 bases). From germline, CDR1 is SEHNR and CDR2 FQNEAQ (reference sequence). CDR3 length: 15 amino acids. V was cut by 0 bases and J by 5 bases, with 13 bases left in between. The CDR3 DNA sequence: TGTGCCAGCAGCTTAGCAATCACAGGGCGTACTGAAGCTTTCTTT. Protein product: CASSLAITGRTEAFF.

V is TRBV19 and J is TRBJ1-2, with a tentative D call TRBD1 (6 bases). The CDR3 sequence is 12 residues long. Germline values: CDR1 LNHDA, CDR2 SQIVND (reference sequence). Trimming pared 10 bases from V and 3 bases from J, leaving 12 bases between. CDR3 sequence reads: CATGGGDYGYTF. CDR3 bases: TGTGCCACGGGGGGGGGCGACTATGGCTACACCTTC. Full variable domain (missing parts from reference TRBV19 and TRBJ1-2): DGGITQSPKYLFRKEGQNVTLSCEQNLNHDAMYWYRQDPGQGLRLIYYSQIVNDFQKGDIAEGYSVSREKKESFPLTVTSAQKNPTAFYLCATGGGDYGYTFGSGTRLTVV.

The rearrangement links TRBV25-1 to TRBJ1-2, with TRBD1 matching 8 bases. The CDR3 is made up of 14 amino acids. V was clipped by 3 bases and J by 8 bases; unmatched bases: 8. Germline-derived CDR1 and CDR2 are MGHDK and SYGVNS. In nucleotides, the CDR3 is TGTGCCAGCAGTGAGTGGAGCAGGGGGCAGGGCTACACCTTC. The encoded protein is CASSEWSRGQGYTF.

The chain carries TRBV5-8 and TRBJ2-3; TRBD2 aligns across 7 bases. V was pared by 4 bases and J by 3 bases, with 8 bases of the junction left unmatched. Germline CDR1 and CDR2: SGHTS and YDEGEE. The length of the CDR3 is 15 residues. Here the CDR3 reads CASSHSYGGTDTQYF. In DNA form, the CDR3 reads TGTGCCAGCAGCCACTCCTACGGGGGGACAGATACGCAGTATTTT.